What follows are 32 T cell receptor beta chains derived from one specimen sequenced in a study of beta chain features in type 1 diabetes. Study-level results: All four CD4+ subsets from Type 1 diabetes patients carried moderately but significantly shorter TCRB CDR3s.

Reverse transcribing all isolated RNA meant expressed TCRB transcripts were sequenced. Only in-frame clones appear in the TCRdb table, and some are missing; sequencing was by immunoSEQ multiplex PCR. Among 600,000 to 750,000 clones listed, under 15% were seen once. These receptors' antigens are unknown. The sample taken for sequencing was naive CD4+ T cells from blood. These receptors came from a man aged 25-45 years with type 1 diabetes.

This sequence joins TRBV7-2 and TRBJ2-3; D unclear. The germline V gene encodes CDR1 SGHTA and CDR2 FQGNSA. This CDR3 contains 16 residues. V was clipped by 2 bases and J by 2 bases, with 14 bases between them. The CDR3 protein is CASSLNSRRITDTQYF. DNA of the CDR3: TGTGCCAGCAGCTTAAATAGCCGAAGGATCACAGATACGCAGTATTTT.

The chain carries TRBV5-1 and TRBJ2-2, with 7 bases that match TRBD1. Germline CDR1 reads SGHRS; CDR2 reads YFSETQ. V was clipped by 3 bases and J by 5 bases; unmatched bases: 1. This CDR3 spans 13 amino acids. CDR3 residues: CASSSQGTGELFF. The CDR3 DNA reads TGCGCCAGCAGCTCACAGGGGACCGGGGAGCTGTTTTTT.

The rearrangement links TRBV5-1 to TRBJ1-1; D gene ambiguous. Looked up from germline, CDR1 is SGHRS and CDR2 is YFSETQ. The V and J ends lost 0 bases and 4 bases respectively, with 7 bases between them. The CDR3 length is 13 residues. The CDR3 coding sequence is TGCGCCAGCAGCTTGGTAGGTCTCACTGAAGCTTTCTTT. It encodes CASSLVGLTEAFF.

The CDR3 nucleotides read TGTGCCAGCAGTAATTCGGGACAGGGTTGGAAAGATACGCAGTATTTT. This codes for CASSNSGQGWKDTQYF. The V gene is TRBV25-1, the J gene TRBJ2-3, with 9 bases fitting TRBD1. The CDR3 loop spans 16 amino acids. Unmatched junction bases numbered 11, after V lost 5 bases and J lost 5 bases. Germline values: CDR1 MGHDK, CDR2 SYGVNS.

This clone was seen a handful of times. J is TRBJ2-2 and V is TRBV18, with TRBD1 matching over 10 bases. Trimming at V came to 2 bases and at J to 7 bases, leaving 4 bases not matched to a gene. The CDR3 runs to 15 residues. Germline V gene sequence: CDR1 KGHSH, CDR2 LQKENI. The CDR3 is CASSPGTGVDGELFF. CDR3 sequence (DNA): TGTGCCAGCTCACCAGGGACAGGGGTCGACGGGGAGCTGTTTTTT.

V usage is TRBV7-2 and J usage is TRBJ1-2, with 7 bases aligning to TRBD1. The CDR3 is 14 amino acids. V shed 5 bases and J 4 bases; nucleotides not matched to a gene: 7. Germline loops: CDR1 SGHTA, CDR2 FQGNSA. This CDR3 reads CASSQTGYGYGYTF. CDR3 bases: TGTGCCAGCAGCCAGACAGGGTATGGCTATGGCTACACCTTC.

This clone was counted only a few times. The rearrangement uses TRBV27 and TRBJ1-2, with a tentative D call TRBD1 (6 bases). V lost 0 bases to trimming and J lost 6 bases, with 17 bases between them. This CDR3 spans 16 amino acids. The germline CDR1 and CDR2 sequences are MNHEY and SMNVEV (reference sequence). CDR3 residues: CASSLSQGRVENGYTF. The CDR3 DNA reads as TGTGCCAGCAGTTTATCGCAGGGGCGAGTTGAAAATGGCTACACCTTC.

V gene TRBV7-9 combines with J gene TRBJ2-1; a weak D match, TRBD2 (5 bases). Germline V gene data show CDR1 as SEHNR and CDR2 as FQNEAQ (reference sequence). The V end was cut by 1 base, the J end by 6 bases, with 7 bases between. The CDR3 totals 13 residues. The CDR3 DNA sequence: TGTGCCAGCAGCTTAGAAGGGAGCAATGAGCAGTTCTTC. Translating gives CASSLEGSNEQFF.

V usage is TRBV9 and J usage is TRBJ2-3; 15 bases line up with TRBD2. The CDR3 has 17 amino acids. V dropped 2 bases and J dropped 4; count of bases not matched to a gene: 5. In germline, CDR1 is SGDLS, CDR2 YYNGEE. The DNA for the CDR3 is TGTGCCAGCAGCGTGGGACTAGCGGGGGGCCCGGCAGATACGCAGTATTTT. Translation gives CASSVGLAGGPADTQYF.

This clone was observed a handful of times. This sequence joins TRBV7-8 and TRBJ1-4, with no clear D. This CDR3 comprises 14 residues. Germline CDR1 SGHVS, CDR2 FQNEAQ. V was clipped by 10 bases and J by 2 bases, with 14 bases between them. The CDR3 nucleotides read TGTGCCACCAGAAAGTTAGGGACTAATGAAAAACTGTTTTTT. Its translation is CATRKLGTNEKLFF.

This chain links TRBV4-3 with TRBJ1-3; tentative D call: TRBD1 (6 bases). Germline CDR1 reads LGHNA; CDR2 reads YSLEER. V was clipped by 0 bases and J by 1 base, with 16 bases between them. This CDR3 is 18 amino acids long. The CDR3 loop is CASSQDPQGQRSGNTIYF. CDR3 nucleotides: TGCGCCAGCAGCCAAGACCCCCAGGGGCAGAGATCTGGAAACACCATATATTTT.

This sequence joins TRBV10-3 and TRBJ2-1; D may be TRBD1 or TRBD2 (5 bases each). Germline V gives CDR1 ENHRY, CDR2 SYGVKD. The V end lost 0 bases, the J end lost 8 bases, and 14 bases lay between the germline ends. This CDR3 contains 15 residues. CDR3: CAISESKGVGDEQFF. The CDR3 DNA reads as TGTGCCATCAGTGAGTCGAAAGGGGTCGGGGATGAGCAGTTCTTC.

This sequence joins TRBV7-2 and TRBJ2-3, with 7 bases identical to TRBD1. The trim removed 5 bases at V and 2 bases at J, leaving 7 bases unmatched. Germline lookup yields CDR1 SGHTA and CDR2 FQGNSA. The CDR3 length is 15 residues. CDR3 sequence reads: CASSGRQGATDTQYF. CDR3 nucleotide sequence: TGTGCCAGCAGCGGGCGACAGGGAGCCACAGATACGCAGTATTTT.

The CDR3 protein is CASQTVSQGELFF. The CDR3 region has the DNA TGTGCCAGCCAGACAGTCTCCCAGGGGGAGCTGTTTTTT. This chain links TRBV6-6 with TRBJ2-2; possible D gene TRBD1, 5 bases. This CDR3 contains 13 residues. Trimming left V 8 bases short and J 8 bases short, with 15 bases between. Germline V lookup: CDR1 MNHNY, CDR2 SVGAGI (reference sequence).

The chain combines TRBV7-9 with TRBJ1-2; 7 bases agree with TRBD1. Germline loops: CDR1 SEHNR, CDR2 FQNEAQ (reference sequence). CDR3 length: 13 amino acids. V trimming: 6 bases; J trimming: 3 bases; junction bases outside the gene matches: 4. CDR3 sequence (DNA): TGTGCCAGCAGGACTCAGGGGGACTATGGCTACACCTTC. Residues: CASRTQGDYGYTF.

The genes are TRBV10-3 and TRBJ2-5, with 10 bases lining up with TRBD2. This CDR3 spans 13 amino acids. Losses at the gene ends were 9 bases for V and 2 bases for J; bases not matched to a gene: 3. CDR1 is ENHRY, CDR2 SYGVKD, per germline. CDR3 region: CAMTSGLQETQYF. CDR3 sequence (DNA): TGTGCCATGACTAGCGGGTTGCAAGAGACCCAGTACTTC.

This clone has more than one count but fewer than ten. Other DNA sequences in this specimen translate into the identical CDR3. The chain carries TRBV9 and TRBJ2-2; D is unclear. V lost 3 bases, J lost 2 bases, and 8 bases lay in between. This CDR3 is built from 14 residues. Per the germline V gene, CDR1 is SGDLS and CDR2 is YYNGEE. CDR3 sequence: CASSAGRNTGELFF. The DNA for the CDR3 is TGTGCCAGCAGCGCCGGACGTAACACCGGGGAGCTGTTTTTT.

V usage is TRBV7-2 and J usage is TRBJ1-2; a weak D match, TRBD1 (5 bases). The CDR3 has 16 amino acids. Per the germline V gene, CDR1 is SGHTA and CDR2 is FQGNSA. Trimming removed 5 bases from V and 0 bases from J, with 16 bases in between. In DNA form, the CDR3 reads TGTGCCAGCAGCCAAGGGGTTTTGCACCCTAACTATGGCTACACCTTC. Translation: CASSQGVLHPNYGYTF.

This clone was counted between two and nine times. V usage is TRBV7-2 and J usage is TRBJ2-1, with D uncertain. Trimming removed 8 bases from V and 0 bases from J, with 20 bases in between. This CDR3 comprises 17 residues. Germline values: CDR1 SGHTA, CDR2 FQGNSA. The CDR3 region has the DNA TGTGCCAGCTGTCATATAGGGCCACTGAGCTCCTACAATGAGCAGTTCTTC. This translates into CASCHIGPLSSYNEQFF. Complete variable domain (other parts from reference TRBV7-2 and TRBJ2-1): GAGVSQSPSNKVTEKGKDVELRCDPISGHTALYWYRQSLGQGLEFLIYFQGNSAPDKSGLPSDRFSAERTGGSVSTLTIQRTQQEDSAVYLCASCHIGPLSSYNEQFFGPGTRLTVL.

The CDR3 sequence: CASSLTGEEYYEQYF. The DNA for the CDR3 is TGTGCCAGCAGTTTAACAGGCGAGGAATATTACGAGCAGTACTTC. The V call is TRBV27, the J call TRBJ2-7; D perhaps matches TRBD1 (5 bases). There are 15 residues in the CDR3. From germline, CDR1 is MNHEY and CDR2 SMNVEV (reference sequence). Deletions cut 2 bases from V and 4 bases from J, with 15 bases between.

This clone was seen a handful of times. This chain joins TRBV19 and TRBJ1-2, with D unresolved. The CDR3 has 12 amino acids. CDR1 is LNHDA, CDR2 SQIVND, per germline (reference sequence). Trimming removed 6 bases at V and 1 base at J, with 6 bases between. CDR3 DNA sequence: TGTGCCAGTAGCGCGGATAACTATGGCTACACCTTC. Translated: CASSADNYGYTF.

As DNA, the CDR3 is TGCGCCAGCAGCTTGTCGACTAGCGGACAAGAGACCCAGTACTTC. Residues: CASSLSTSGQETQYF. The genes are TRBV5-1 and TRBJ2-5, with 9 nucleotides matching TRBD2. CDR1 SGHRS and CDR2 YFSETQ come from the germline V gene. V shed 1 base, J shed 2 bases, and the junction held 3 bases outside the gene matches. The CDR3 sequence is 15 residues long. Combining the CDR3 with reference TRBV5-1 and TRBJ2-5 gives the whole variable domain KAGVTQTPRYLIKTRGQQVTLSCSPISGHRSVSWYQQTPGQGLQFLFEYFSETQRNKGNFPGRFSGRQFSNSRSEMNVSTLELGDSALYLCASSLSTSGQETQYFGPGTRLLVL.

This clone turned up a few times. The genes are TRBV11-2 and TRBJ1-2; D unresolved. The CDR3 length is 16 residues. Germline values: CDR1 SGHAT, CDR2 FQNNGV. The V end lost 5 bases, the J end lost 0 bases, and 16 bases lay between the germline ends. The CDR3 DNA reads TGTGCCAGCAGCCTAAGCTTGTCAAGTTCTAACTATGGCTACACCTTC. Translation gives CASSLSLSSSNYGYTF.

This clone came up a few times. The V call is TRBV30, the J call TRBJ2-3; 11 bases agree with TRBD2. V was clipped by 5 bases and J by 5 bases; unmatched bases: 6. Germline V gene data show CDR1 as GTSNPN and CDR2 as SVGIG (reference sequence). The CDR3 is 14 amino acids. The CDR3, as DNA: TGTGCCTGGGCGACTAGCGGGGTCAAAGATACGCAGTATTTT. This gives the protein CAWATSGVKDTQYF.

The chain recombines TRBV5-1 with TRBJ2-1; D is possibly TRBD1 or TRBD2 (5 bases each). The CDR3 runs to 15 residues. Trimming stripped 0 bases from V and 0 bases from J, with 7 bases between. Germline-derived CDR1 and CDR2 are SGHRS and YFSETQ. The CDR3 here is CASSLGGFSYNEQFF. CDR3 coding DNA: TGCGCCAGCAGCTTGGGGGGGTTCTCCTACAATGAGCAGTTCTTC.

Only a few counts were recorded for this clone. The rearrangement links TRBV6-5 to TRBJ2-7; 11 bases are shared with TRBD2. Germline-derived CDR1 and CDR2 are MNHEY and SVGAGI. The trim removed 6 bases at V and 3 bases at J, leaving 7 bases unmatched. The CDR3 length is 15 residues. Here the CDR3 DNA reads TGTGCCAGCAGCCGACTTACTAGCGGGGGCTACGAGCAGTACTTC. Residues: CASSRLTSGGYEQYF.

This clone has only a few counts. This chain links TRBV7-2 with TRBJ1-6; D is ambiguous. CDR3 length: 15 residues. CDR1 SGHTA and CDR2 FQGNSA come from the germline V gene. V was clipped by 1 base and J by 5 bases, with 9 bases between them. CDR3 loop: CASSLDRVNNSPLHF. CDR3 bases: TGTGCCAGCAGCTTAGATCGGGTTAATAATTCACCCCTCCACTTT.

The CDR3 nucleotides read TGTGCCAGCAGCTTAGCTCCGGGACAGGGTAGCGGATCACCCCTCCACTTT. Protein: CASSLAPGQGSGSPLHF. The chain has TRBV7-6 and TRBJ1-6; TRBD1 agrees at 9 bases. The V gene's germline CDR1 is SGHVS and CDR2 FNYEAQ. This CDR3 comprises 17 residues. The ends lost 0 bases at V and 10 bases at J; junction bases unmatched: 10.

The DNA for the CDR3 is TGTGCCTGGAGTGCGGAAGCGTCGTACCCAAATAGCAATCAGCCCCAGCATTTT. It specifies CAWSAEASYPNSNQPQHF. The chain couples TRBV30 to TRBJ1-5; D unclear. The germline CDR1 and CDR2 sequences are GTSNPN and SVGIG (reference sequence). The CDR3 is 18 amino acids. The V and J ends lost 1 base and 0 bases respectively, with 19 bases between them.

This clone turned up a few times. In the same sample, other DNA sequences code for this CDR3. This sequence joins TRBV2 and TRBJ1-5, with 10 positions matching TRBD1. Germline V gene data show CDR1 as SNHLY and CDR2 as FYNNEI. CDR3 length equals 14 residues. The J segment lost 2 bases and the V segment lost 8 bases, leaving 3 bases of the junction unmatched. The DNA of the CDR3 is TGTGCCAGCGGCGGGACAGGGGGCAATCAGCCCCAGCATTTT. Protein: CASGGTGGNQPQHF.

This clone was seen a handful of times. The germline gene is not matched at one end of the junction; a read error may be the cause. The V call is TRBV7-7, the J call TRBJ2-3; D is ambiguous. In germline, CDR1 is SSHAT, CDR2 FNYEAQ (reference sequence). The CDR3 totals 13 residues. CDR3 in DNA: TGTGCTAGCAGCTACGGAAGCACAGATACGCAGTATTTT. Its translation: CASSYGSTDTQYF.

In this sample, this clone turned up a few times. The chain links TRBV19 to TRBJ2-5; perhaps TRBD1 as D (6 bases). From germline, CDR1 is LNHDA and CDR2 SQIVND (reference sequence). The CDR3 contains 13 residues. The germline V and J ends were trimmed by 8 bases and 0 bases, with 10 bases remaining between them. The CDR3 DNA is TGTGCCAGTTCCCGGACAGACCAAGAGACCCAGTACTTC. This translates into CASSRTDQETQYF.